The clone carrying this TCR beta chain was observed a single time. Its specificity is unknown. The data stem from a study of CD8+CD57+ T cells in acquired aplastic anemia. Study-level background: Isolated CD4+ and CD8+ cells, once sorted, yielded DNA averaging about 3.1 ug. About 10 million reads were obtained on average for healthy donor CD4+ cells. Study-level findings and limits: Patients versus controls showed no significant CD8+ Simpson's diversity difference. Patients and controls turned out to have 25 to 35 CD8+ CDR3 sequences in common.

Trimming stripped 5 bases from V and 14 bases from J, with 24 bases between. The germline V gene has CDR1 SGHTA and CDR2 FQGTGA. CDR3 length: 15 residues. It was genomic DNA that served as the template for profiling TCR beta VDJ and CDR3. Using its own MiXCR run on the reads, TCRdb lists one record per CDR3 protein. The table includes just over 400,000 distinct CDR3 sequences, around 72% detected once. Specimen: sorted CD4+, CD8+, or CD8+CD57+ T cells (not recorded which) from PBMCs. The TCR sequence derives from a human donor in good health, serving as a control. V and J are TRBV7-3 and TRBJ1-4, with D possibly TRBD1 on 5 matching bases. The DNA of the CDR3 is TGTGCCAGCAGCCGGCAGGGTGGTATTTCCGGGCTGCTGTTTTTT. Its translation: CASSRQGGISGLLFF.